These T cell receptor beta chains were read from a single sample in a study of cytomegalovirus exposure and HLA in healthy donors. Using immunoSEQ multiplex PCR, the repertoire was profiled, and TCRdb retains in-frame clones only, with some absent. The table lists about 190,000 clones, 84% of them singletons, with roughly 2.6% in the top ten. Sequencing input: PBMCs. These receptor sequences come from a woman in her 50s in good health and CMV-seropositive. CDR3s include the opening cysteine and the closing phenylalanine or tryptophan. Fields, in order: D gene, J gene, clone size, V gene, CDR3 DNA, CDR3 protein. A D gene is named only where the DNA matches it firmly. Clone size is shown for a subset of rows, as once, few, many or a class of expanded clone.

d_call: -; j_call: TRBJ2-1; clone_size: -; v_call: TRBV6-5; cdr3_nt: TGTGCCAGTCAGGGTAGCTCCTACAATGAGCAGTTCTTC; cdr3_aa: CASQGSSYNEQFF
d_call: TRBD2; j_call: TRBJ2-3; clone_size: -; v_call: TRBV5-1; cdr3_nt: TGCGCCAGCAGCTTGGTGATGGCGGGGGGCACAGATACGCAGTATTTT; cdr3_aa: CASSLVMAGGTDTQYF
d_call: -; j_call: TRBJ2-7; clone_size: -; v_call: TRBV11-2; cdr3_nt: TGTGCCAGCAGCTTAGATAGAGCTTCCTACGAGCAGTACTTC; cdr3_aa: CASSLDRASYEQYF
d_call: TRBD1; j_call: TRBJ1-1; clone_size: -; v_call: TRBV7-9; cdr3_nt: TGTGCCAGCAGCTACAGGGGGGGAGGGACTGAAGCTTTCTTT; cdr3_aa: CASSYRGGGTEAFF
d_call: -; j_call: TRBJ1-6; clone_size: -; v_call: TRBV28; cdr3_nt: TGTGCCAGCAGTTCCACCCAGGGGTACAATTCACCCCTCCACTTT; cdr3_aa: CASSSTQGYNSPLHF
d_call: -; j_call: TRBJ1-2; clone_size: -; v_call: TRBV7-2; cdr3_nt: TGTGCCAGCATCGGACACTCCCAAGGCTACACCTTC; cdr3_aa: CASIGHSQGYTF
d_call: -; j_call: TRBJ2-7; clone_size: -; v_call: TRBV28; cdr3_nt: TGTGCCACCTCTCGCTGGGCGTACGAGCAGTACTTC; cdr3_aa: CATSRWAYEQYF
d_call: TRBD2; j_call: TRBJ2-3; clone_size: -; v_call: TRBV19; cdr3_nt: TGTGCCAGCACTAGCGCAGATACGCAGTATTTT; cdr3_aa: CASTSADTQYF
d_call: -; j_call: TRBJ2-1; clone_size: -; v_call: TRBV7-2; cdr3_nt: TGTGCCAGCAGCCGACGACAGACCTACAATGAGCAGTTCTTC; cdr3_aa: CASSRRQTYNEQFF
d_call: -; j_call: TRBJ1-5; clone_size: -; v_call: TRBV2; cdr3_nt: TGTGCCAGCGCCCGACAGGCGTTGGGTCAGCCCCAGCATTTT; cdr3_aa: CASARQALGQPQHF
d_call: -; j_call: TRBJ1-5; clone_size: -; v_call: TRBV6-6; cdr3_nt: TGTGCCAGCAGTCACAATCAGCCCCAGCATTTT; cdr3_aa: CASSHNQPQHF
d_call: TRBD1; j_call: TRBJ2-5; clone_size: once; v_call: TRBV7-9; cdr3_nt: TGTTCCAGCAGCCTAAGGACAGGGATAGAGACCCAGTACTTC; cdr3_aa: CSSSLRTGIETQYF
d_call: TRBD2; j_call: TRBJ2-7; clone_size: -; v_call: TRBV5-4; cdr3_nt: TGTGCCAGCAGCCCCCAGCGGGGGCCGACCTACGAGCAGTACTTC; cdr3_aa: CASSPQRGPTYEQYF
d_call: TRBD1; j_call: TRBJ1-1; clone_size: -; v_call: TRBV18; cdr3_nt: TGTGCCAGCTCAGCACAGGGGGCGGATACTGAAGCTTTCTTT; cdr3_aa: CASSAQGADTEAFF
d_call: -; j_call: TRBJ1-5; clone_size: -; v_call: TRBV2; cdr3_nt: TGTGCCAGCAGTGAGGTCGGATGGTGGACAAATCAGCCCCAGCATTTT; cdr3_aa: CASSEVGWWTNQPQHF
d_call: -; j_call: TRBJ1-2; clone_size: -; v_call: TRBV2; cdr3_nt: TGTGCCAGCAGAGACGAACAGGGATTCTATGGCTACACCTTC; cdr3_aa: CASRDEQGFYGYTF
d_call: TRBD1; j_call: TRBJ1-5; clone_size: once; v_call: TRBV11-2; cdr3_nt: TGTGCCAGCAGCGCACAGGGGGAGGTGAGTCAGCCCCAGCATTTT; cdr3_aa: CASSAQGEVSQPQHF
d_call: TRBD1; j_call: TRBJ2-5; clone_size: -; v_call: TRBV29-1; cdr3_nt: TGCAGCGTTGATTCCGGGACAGCCTTTTTGGAGACCCAGTACTTC; cdr3_aa: CSVDSGTAFLETQYF
d_call: -; j_call: TRBJ1-5; clone_size: -; v_call: TRBV2; cdr3_nt: TGTGCCAGCAGTGACCGGAGGGGAGATCAGCCCCAGCATTTT; cdr3_aa: CASSDRRGDQPQHF
d_call: TRBD1; j_call: TRBJ2-3; clone_size: -; v_call: TRBV13; cdr3_nt: TGTGCCAGCAGCCTCCGGGACAGGGATCCAGATACGCAGTATTTT; cdr3_aa: CASSLRDRDPDTQYF
d_call: -; j_call: TRBJ1-1; clone_size: -; v_call: TRBV5-5; cdr3_nt: TGTGCCAGCAGCTCAGGCCGGGAGGGGAACACTGAAGCTTTCTTT; cdr3_aa: CASSSGREGNTEAFF
d_call: -; j_call: TRBJ1-5; clone_size: -; v_call: TRBV19; cdr3_nt: TGTGCCTCAGGGTTGGAGAGCAATCAGCCCCAGCATTTT; cdr3_aa: CASGLESNQPQHF
d_call: -; j_call: TRBJ1-2; clone_size: -; v_call: TRBV4-3; cdr3_nt: TGCGCCAGCAGCCACCAGGGCGACTATGGCTACACCTTC; cdr3_aa: CASSHQGDYGYTF
d_call: -; j_call: TRBJ2-5; clone_size: -; v_call: TRBV7-9; cdr3_nt: TGTGCCAGCAGTAAGAGGGAAGAGACCCAGTACTTC; cdr3_aa: CASSKREETQYF
d_call: -; j_call: TRBJ2-2; clone_size: once; v_call: TRBV5-1; cdr3_nt: TGCGCCAGCAGCAGAACAACGACAGGGACTAGGTCCGGGGAGCTGTTTTTT; cdr3_aa: CASSRTTTGTRSGELFF
d_call: -; j_call: TRBJ2-1; clone_size: -; v_call: TRBV6-5; cdr3_nt: TGTGCCAGCAGTTACCCGGGTGAGCAGTTCTTC; cdr3_aa: CASSYPGEQFF
d_call: TRBD1; j_call: TRBJ1-6; clone_size: -; v_call: TRBV15; cdr3_nt: TGTGCCACCAGCAGGGAATTCGGACAGGGTACTTCACCCCTCCACTTT; cdr3_aa: CATSREFGQGTSPLHF
d_call: TRBD2; j_call: TRBJ2-1; clone_size: -; v_call: TRBV5-1; cdr3_nt: TGCGCCAGCAGCCTACGGGTGGGCGGGGGTAACAATGAGCAGTTCTTC; cdr3_aa: CASSLRVGGGNNEQFF
d_call: TRBD1; j_call: TRBJ1-2; clone_size: -; v_call: TRBV7-9; cdr3_nt: TGTGCCAGCAGCAGACAGGGAGGTGACAAAGGCTACACCTTC; cdr3_aa: CASSRQGGDKGYTF
d_call: TRBD1; j_call: TRBJ1-1; clone_size: once; v_call: TRBV5-1; cdr3_nt: TGCGCCAGCAGCTTGGGACAGGGGGCCGGGACTTTCTTT; cdr3_aa: CASSLGQGAGTFF
d_call: TRBD2; j_call: TRBJ2-3; clone_size: once; v_call: TRBV7-2; cdr3_nt: TGTGCCAGCAGCTCTCGGGGGGGAAGCACAGATACGCAGTATTTT; cdr3_aa: CASSSRGGSTDTQYF
d_call: TRBD2; j_call: TRBJ2-5; clone_size: once; v_call: TRBV5-1; cdr3_nt: TGCGCCAGCAGCTTGGAGGCTAGCGGGGGAGAGACCCAGTACTTC; cdr3_aa: CASSLEASGGETQYF
d_call: TRBD2; j_call: TRBJ2-2; clone_size: -; v_call: TRBV7-8; cdr3_nt: TGTGCCAGCAGACGGACTAGCGGGGGGGCCGGGGAGCTGTTTTTT; cdr3_aa: CASRRTSGGAGELFF
d_call: -; j_call: TRBJ2-3; clone_size: once; v_call: TRBV29-1; cdr3_nt: TGCAGCGTTGGGCCCCACACAGATACGCAGTATTTT; cdr3_aa: CSVGPHTDTQYF
d_call: -; j_call: TRBJ2-7; clone_size: -; v_call: TRBV7-8; cdr3_nt: TGTGCCAGCAGCTTTAGCATTCGACTGAGCTCCTACGAGCAGTACTTC; cdr3_aa: CASSFSIRLSSYEQYF
d_call: TRBD2; j_call: TRBJ2-3; clone_size: -; v_call: TRBV29-1; cdr3_nt: TGCAGCGTTGAACTAGCGGGGGCAGATACGCAGTATTTT; cdr3_aa: CSVELAGADTQYF
d_call: -; j_call: TRBJ2-3; clone_size: -; v_call: TRBV19; cdr3_nt: TGTGCCAGTAGTATAGCTAAAGGACAGTTGACAGATACGCAGTATTTT; cdr3_aa: CASSIAKGQLTDTQYF
d_call: -; j_call: TRBJ2-5; clone_size: -; v_call: TRBV6-1; cdr3_nt: TGTGCCAGCAGTGATACTAGGGTTGAGACCCAGTACTTC; cdr3_aa: CASSDTRVETQYF
d_call: -; j_call: TRBJ1-1; clone_size: -; v_call: TRBV2; cdr3_nt: TGTGCCAGCACCCACGAGGGAACTGAAGCTTTCTTT; cdr3_aa: CASTHEGTEAFF
d_call: -; j_call: TRBJ2-3; clone_size: -; v_call: TRBV5-1; cdr3_nt: TGCGCCAGCAGCTTGGACAGCCAGAGCACAGATACGCAGTATTTT; cdr3_aa: CASSLDSQSTDTQYF
d_call: -; j_call: TRBJ2-2; clone_size: -; v_call: TRBV27; cdr3_nt: TGTGCCAGCAGTAGCAGGGTATCAGGCGGGGAGCTGTTTTTT; cdr3_aa: CASSSRVSGGELFF
d_call: TRBD1; j_call: TRBJ2-7; clone_size: -; v_call: TRBV18; cdr3_nt: TGTGCCAGCTCACCGGGACAGAGATACGAGCAGTACTTC; cdr3_aa: CASSPGQRYEQYF
d_call: -; j_call: TRBJ1-1; clone_size: -; v_call: TRBV30; cdr3_nt: TGTGCCTGGAGTGACAGCTACACTGAAGCTTTCTTT; cdr3_aa: CAWSDSYTEAFF
d_call: -; j_call: TRBJ2-3; clone_size: -; v_call: TRBV6-5; cdr3_nt: TGTGCCAGTGTGGCTCACACAGATACGCAGTATTTT; cdr3_aa: CASVAHTDTQYF